This TCR beta chain was recovered during a study of cytomegalovirus exposure and HLA in healthy donors (dated 2017 in TCRdb). About the full investigation: According to an earlier analysis of 587 of the donors, 200 million or so T cells yielded roughly 110 million unique TCR beta sequences and approximately 280 Gb of sequence data. An early release that covered several hundred HLA-typed donors contained approximately 300 gigabases of sequencing data and around 80 million unique TCR sequences. The genetic ancestry cluster associated with self-reported Caucasian donors included 80% to 90% of the roughly 380 genotyped donors. The study aimed to test whether cataloging public T cell receptors could reveal signatures of past pathogen exposure. Using immunosequencing, the study profiled T cell repertoires from 500 to 800 subjects and related those repertoires to cytomegalovirus serostatus. A separate validation cohort of 100 to 150 different subjects was used in addition to the roughly 700-subject first cohort. To predict cytomegalovirus infection status, the study combined high-throughput TCR immunosequencing, statistical association of individual TCRs with disease status, and machine learning. In a later analysis, previously published TCR beta repertoires from 670 or so donors were re-analyzed and high-resolution HLA genotyping was added so that TCR occurrence patterns could be studied. Rather than using new phenotypic data, the later analysis identified candidate immune exposures from TCR beta sequences and from how often those sequences occurred across donors. An earlier analysis of fewer than 750 of the donors used high-throughput TCR beta sequencing to judge whether each TCR beta V gene segment behaved as functional or pseudogenic. Alongside the repertoire data, information on donor age, sex, ethnicity and CMV serostatus was compiled. In a later genetic analysis, genome-wide SNP genotypes for about 60% of the 666 donors were used, and that subset was treated as a discovery cohort. Every repertoire in the discovery cohort had been generated on one and the same sequencing platform. HLA typing covered class I and class II loci at four-digit resolution. The number of donors typed differed by locus, with roughly 620-630 for A, B, C, DRB1 and DQB1, about 500 for DQA1, 600 to 610 for DPA1, and some 450 for DPB1. About 5 DR-DQ haplotypes were handled as single units for association and clustering, since linkage in the cohort was strong. On average, around 240,000 unique TCR beta nucleotide sequences were sequenced per donor among about 400 genotyped donors of the cohort, with approximately 18% of those sequences being non-productive.

Broad study findings and their caveats: In vitro tests confirmed that a few of the cytomegalovirus-associated TCR beta chains recognize cytomegalovirus antigens. Because the 87-base-pair reads could not distinguish some IMGT-functional V segments, including TRBV6-2 and TRBV6-3, those segments were excluded. V-gene and J-gene trimming of TCR beta chains was associated with a missense DCLRE1C variant in a later genetic analysis, and the association was replicated in an independent cohort. While some public TCRs were present in many individuals, most TCR sequences turned up only very rarely across donors. Correlated functional status among segregating V segments might reflect linkage disequilibrium, but an unknown experimental factor could not be ruled out. CMV serostatus was the only immune exposure information available for the cohort. A cluster of highly shared sequence variants was judged likely to be a technical artifact of the sequencing pipeline. Strong co-occurrence of HLA alleles, especially DR and DQ, made assigning TCR associations to individual alleles difficult. A later analysis found that most CMV-associated TCR beta chains appeared HLA-restricted, with HLA associations seemingly driven largely by CMV exposure. A total of 150 or so TCR beta chains were listed by the study as associated with cytomegalovirus. A further reported finding was that TCR beta sequences accurately predicted the HLA-A and HLA-B alleles for most subjects in the first cohort. At a false discovery rate of 0.05, a later analysis linked 16,000 or so TCR beta sequences to specific HLA alleles. Because HLA typing was unavailable for some donors at each locus, only the typed subset was used in association tests. Several of the top co-occurrence clusters appeared to be linked to parvovirus B19, influenza, CMV and Epstein-Barr virus, according to a later analysis. It was suggested by the authors that the approach could potentially be generalized to other disease states and immunological phenotypes. In a later analysis, HLA-associated TCR beta chains showed more clonal expansion and lower generation probabilities than non-associated chains that were equally common. Broadly in line with IMGT annotations, most TCR beta V segments showed up in productive rearrangements about 87% or about 30% of the time in an earlier analysis of several hundred of the donors. Cytomegalovirus status was reported to be diagnosed by the classifier with high specificity and sensitivity in both the original and validation cohorts. The cohort was sequenced for TCR beta chains only, and without alpha or paired-chain data the features that could be detected were limited. Presence/absence analyses assumed roughly uniform sequencing depth across donors, an assumption that may not hold. A later genetic analysis reported fewer N-insertions in productive TCRs among donors in an Asian-associated ancestry cluster than the approximately 670-donor mean. A later analysis found that TCR association rates varied across HLA loci, with DRB1 alleles showing the most associated TCRs and HLA-C alleles the fewest. About 15 rarely observed V segments, including chromosome 9 orphons, were excluded from the earlier analysis of almost 600 of the donors because counts were too low.

Library creation used the immunoSEQ multiplex PCR assay. For the multiplex PCR, a mixture combining 60 forward primers for TCR Vbeta segments and 13 reverse primers for TCR Jbeta segments was used. The CDR3 region of rearranged TCR beta genes was amplified from genomic DNA with a multiplex PCR assay. The amplified TCR beta libraries were sequenced on the Illumina HiSeq System as 87-base-pair reads. From the authors' description of their analysis: In a later analysis, tens of millions of unique TCR beta chains were counted across the 690 or so repertoires, and roughly 11 million of these chains were shared by at least two donors. To remove PCR and sequencing errors, raw reads were error-corrected and collapsed into unique sequences using a nearest-neighbor algorithm that merged closely related sequences. V, D and J gene segments were assigned by aligning CDR3 sequences to IMGT reference sequences. For a sequence to be retained, at least a six-nucleotide match to both a V gene segment and a J gene segment was required. Rearrangements were called productive when the CDR3 lacked stop codons and stayed in frame with V and J; all others were non-productive. Following IMGT convention, CDR3 was defined as the stretch from the second conserved V-encoded cysteine up to the conserved J-encoded phenylalanine. Sequences without an unambiguous match to a single V gene segment were excluded from the earlier analysis of about 630 of the donors. An earlier analysis of 500 to 700 of the donors classified V segments as functional when productive rearrangements were above 56.7% and as segregating when the standard deviation between donors was above 5%. A statistical classification framework was built to diagnose cytomegalovirus status from the catalog of TCR beta chain sequences. V and J gene assignment, in a later analysis, came from comparing TCR nucleotide sequences with IMGT/GENE-DB human TR gene sequences. A later analysis assigned CDR3 sequences and most-parsimonious VDJ recombination scenarios with the TCRdist pipeline. In a later analysis, every TCR beta chain was defined by the combination of its CDR3 amino acid sequence and its V-gene family, and reads without a unique V-gene family were dropped. A later analysis removed roughly 590 highly shared, low-generation-probability nucleotide sequences to deal with suspected cross-contamination and a sequencing artifact. For each public chain, a later analysis derived a clonal expansion index from normalized ranks of inferred template counts within each repertoire. Generation probabilities in a later analysis came from a VDJ recombination model fitted to out-of-frame rearrangements, and those results were checked against IGoR. Hypergeometric tests were used in a later analysis to score TCR-TCR, TCR-HLA and TCR-CMV co-occurrence, with a repertoire-size bias correction applied to the TCR pairs. A later analysis estimated false discovery rates by permuting HLA or CMV assignments 20 times. In a later analysis, co-occurring TCRs were grouped with DBSCAN, and TCRdist sequence similarity was added when clustering was performed within HLA-allele-positive subsets. For co-occurrence clustering, repertoires with fewer than 30,000 or more than 120,000 public chains were excluded, along with a handful of repertoires with anomalous nucleotide sharing. The table was pulled from immuneACCESS by TCRdb, which kept in-frame rearrangements only. Such tables lose some clones; where checked, under half of the loss comes from unresolved V genes, and the rest has no known cause. D and trimming were read from the DNA, whereas the V and J calls and clone size are those reported in that table. The record for this sample contains about 40,000 clones. The ten top clones hold more than 3% of the sample.

To note about this clone: Its antigen has not been determined.

According to the germline V gene, CDR1 reads MDHEN and CDR2 reads SYDVKM. Trimming removed 5 bases from V and 5 bases from J; the gene matches leave 4 bases unexplained. The CDR3, from cysteine to phenylalanine, totals 13 residues. Only the CDR3 portion is preserved as DNA: 39 bases, with reading frame beginning at the first base. The cohort was made up of approximately 670 healthy bone marrow donors. At the time of sampling, every cohort member was nominally healthy, though immune exposures that went unrecorded were likely present. The donor was CMV seronegative and belonged to the group of approximately 320 seronegative cohort members. Every donor gave a peripheral blood sample, and the peripheral blood mononuclear cells from that sample were used for TCR beta sequencing. Genomic DNA extraction from the blood cell samples was performed with the Qiagen DNeasy Blood Extraction Kit.

The chain uses TRBV28 and TRBJ2-7; 9 central nucleotides agree with TRBD1. Sequenced: PBMCs. The receptor's source is a male donor in good health and CMV-seronegative. The nucleotide sequence reads TGTGCCAGCAGTCGGACAGGGGTGGACGAGCAGTACTTC. Its protein is CASSRTGVDEQYF.